The clone carrying this TCR beta chain was counted only a few times. Its antigen remains unidentified. This sample was included in a study of CD8 T cells in ankylosing spondylitis. The CDR3 covers 17 residues. Trimming at V came to 0 bases and at J to 5 bases, leaving 12 bases not matched to a gene. The V gene's germline CDR1 is LGHNA and CDR2 YNFKEQ. General study points: CD8+ cells made up the disease-linked clones, which were relatively rare in peripheral blood. Previously reported in reactive arthritis synovial fluid and blood were some of the motif variants. A TCR beta motif of 7 to 9 highly homologous variants seemed to mark ankylosing spondylitis blood.

Library preparation for TCR beta used quantitative 5'-RACE with molecular barcodes. MiXCR was run by TCRdb on the 5' RACE reads, yielding one entry per CDR3 protein. The sample lists 350,000 or so distinct CDR3 sequences, roughly 8% occurring once. The source material was blood, either unsorted or a sorted T cell fraction (not recorded which). The chain has TRBV4-2 and TRBJ2-7, with 8 bases identical to TRBD2. The sequence derives from a male donor with ankylosing spondylitis. CDR3 DNA: TGTGCCAGCAGCCAAGATCCAGCGGGAGCCTTGCTGGACGAGCAGTACTTC. It specifies CASSQDPAGALLDEQYF.